This TCR beta chain emerged from a study of PD-1 blockade in mismatch repair-deficient tumors. This table comes from immunoSEQ multiplex PCR, and its TCRdb copy is limited to in-frame clones, with some not included. In the table there are about 9,400 clones, around 85% of which are singletons. TCR sequencing covered a few patients who responded to pembrolizumab. The CDR3 has 15 amino acids. The V end lost 1 base, the J end lost 1 base, and 7 bases lay between the germline ends. In germline, CDR1 is KGHSH, CDR2 LQKENI. This chain connects TRBV18 to TRBJ1-4, with no clear D. This sample comprised PBMCs, obtained almost 47 weeks after starting pembrolizumab. This clonotype was obtained from an adult with mismatch repair-deficient cancer. CDR3 sequence (DNA): TGTGCCAGCTCACCACGGACTGGAACTAATGAAAAACTGTTTTTT. Protein sequence: CASSPRTGTNEKLFF.